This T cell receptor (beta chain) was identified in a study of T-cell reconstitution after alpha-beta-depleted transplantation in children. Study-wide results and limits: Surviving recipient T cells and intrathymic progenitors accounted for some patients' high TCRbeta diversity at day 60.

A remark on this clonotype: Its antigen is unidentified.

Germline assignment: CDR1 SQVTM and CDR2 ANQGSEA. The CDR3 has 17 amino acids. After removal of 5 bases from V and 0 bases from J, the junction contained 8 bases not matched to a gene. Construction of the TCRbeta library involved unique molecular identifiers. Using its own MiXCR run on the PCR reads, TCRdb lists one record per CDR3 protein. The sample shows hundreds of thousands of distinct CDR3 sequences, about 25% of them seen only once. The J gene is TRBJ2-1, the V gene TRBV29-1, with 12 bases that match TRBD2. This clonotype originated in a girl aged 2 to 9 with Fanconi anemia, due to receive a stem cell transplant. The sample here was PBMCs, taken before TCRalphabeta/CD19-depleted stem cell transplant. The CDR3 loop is CSVSGTSGPSSYNEQFF. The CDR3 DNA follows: TGCAGCGTTTCAGGGACTAGCGGGCCCAGCTCCTACAATGAGCAGTTCTTC.